The rows below give T cell receptor beta chains drawn from one sample of a study of cytomegalovirus exposure and HLA in healthy donors. The repertoire was sequenced with immunoSEQ multiplex PCR; TCRdb's copy has only in-frame clones and lacks some. The sample holds fewer than 250,000 clones, roughly 79% seen once. Sequencing input: PBMCs. These receptor sequences come from a male donor in good health and CMV-seronegative. CDR3s include the opening cysteine and the closing phenylalanine or tryptophan. A D gene is named only where the DNA matches it firmly. Rows may omit the clone size; those that give it use once, few, many or a size class.

cdr3_aa: CASTGTAAYTGELFF; cdr3_nt: TGTGCCAGCACTGGGACAGCGGCCTACACCGGGGAGCTGTTTTTT; j_call: TRBJ2-2; clone_size: NA; d_call: TRBD1; v_call: TRBV2
cdr3_aa: CASSLSAAASGYEQYF; cdr3_nt: TGCGCCAGCAGCTTGTCGGCGGCTGCCTCTGGGTACGAGCAGTACTTC; j_call: TRBJ2-7; clone_size: few; d_call: NA; v_call: TRBV5-1
cdr3_aa: CASSSWDRNTEAFF; cdr3_nt: TGTGCCAGCAGCTCATGGGACAGGAACACTGAAGCTTTCTTT; j_call: TRBJ1-1; clone_size: few; d_call: TRBD1; v_call: TRBV11-2
cdr3_aa: CASSYTRTGGLRGYTF; cdr3_nt: TGTGCCAGCAGTTACACCCGGACAGGGGGCCTCCGTGGCTACACCTTC; j_call: TRBJ1-2; clone_size: once; d_call: TRBD1; v_call: TRBV6-5
cdr3_aa: CASSLESPGSGNTIYF; cdr3_nt: TGTGCCAGCAGCTTAGAGTCTCCAGGCTCTGGAAACACCATATATTTT; j_call: TRBJ1-3; clone_size: NA; d_call: NA; v_call: TRBV7-2
cdr3_aa: CASAGERPEAFF; cdr3_nt: TGTGCCAGCGCGGGGGAAAGACCTGAAGCTTTCTTT; j_call: TRBJ1-1; clone_size: NA; d_call: NA; v_call: TRBV2
cdr3_aa: CASSRDYLSTDTQYF; cdr3_nt: TGTGCCAGCAGTCGGGACTATCTAAGCACAGATACGCAGTATTTT; j_call: TRBJ2-3; clone_size: few; d_call: TRBD2; v_call: TRBV14
cdr3_aa: CASSNRRDRGLGYTF; cdr3_nt: TGTGCCAGCAGCAACAGGCGGGACAGGGGTTTAGGCTACACCTTC; j_call: TRBJ1-2; clone_size: NA; d_call: TRBD1; v_call: TRBV7-6
cdr3_aa: CSATGDRGQNGYTF; cdr3_nt: TGCAGCGCTACGGGGGACAGGGGGCAAAATGGCTACACCTTC; j_call: TRBJ1-2; clone_size: NA; d_call: TRBD1; v_call: TRBV29-1
cdr3_aa: CASSSRRRSSYEQYF; cdr3_nt: TGTGCCAGCAGTTCCAGACGGAGGAGCTCCTACGAGCAGTACTTC; j_call: TRBJ2-7; clone_size: NA; d_call: NA; v_call: TRBV6-1
cdr3_aa: CACRGEGLRRDTQYF; cdr3_nt: TGTGCCTGTCGGGGGGAGGGGCTTAGGAGAGATACGCAGTATTTT; j_call: TRBJ2-3; clone_size: once; d_call: TRBD2; v_call: TRBV30
cdr3_aa: CASSPRQGAKNTIYF; cdr3_nt: TGTGCCAGCAGCCCCAGACAGGGGGCTAAAAACACCATATATTTT; j_call: TRBJ1-3; clone_size: few; d_call: TRBD1; v_call: TRBV7-6
cdr3_aa: CASSFGLWAVKNTGELFF; cdr3_nt: TGCGCCAGCAGCTTCGGTCTATGGGCCGTCAAGAACACCGGGGAGCTGTTTTTT; j_call: TRBJ2-2; clone_size: NA; d_call: NA; v_call: TRBV5-1